One sample yielded the 26 T cell receptor beta chains listed below, sequenced in a study of T cells expressing NK-cell markers. Reprocessing the 5' RACE reads, TCRdb reports a single entry for every CDR3 protein and omits DNA. The ten most abundant clones cover about 3.6% of a sample with a few hundred thousand distinct CDR3 sequences. Sequenced: blood T cells: a sorted CD56 or NKG2C T cell subset, CD4+ or CD8+ T cells, or bulk PBMC T cells (not recorded which). Receptors were obtained from a man younger than 35 in good health.

The genes are TRBV12-3 or TRBV12-4 and TRBJ2-7; there is no DNA to check the TCRdb D call of TRBD2. There are 14 residues in the CDR3. CDR3 residues: CASSGPTNIYEQYF.

V and J are TRBV5-1 and TRBJ1-1. CDR1 is SGHRS, CDR2 YFSETQ, per germline. The CDR3 is made up of 15 amino acids. CDR3 loop: CASSLVEVGTAGTFF.

This chain uses TRBV6-5 with TRBJ2-1; no DNA is available, so the TRBD1 call from TCRdb remains unchecked. The CDR3 length is 15 residues. Germline lookup yields CDR1 MNHEY and CDR2 SVGAGI. CDR3 in amino acids: CASLGTGQAYNEQFF.

The V and J genes are TRBV20-1 and TRBJ1-1; TCRdb calls TRBD1, which cannot be checked without DNA. The CDR3 runs to 16 residues. CDR1 and CDR2 (germline): DFQATT, SNEGSKA (reference sequence). The CDR3 loop reads CSARPFLRGMNTEAFF.

This rearrangement joins TRBV11-2 to TRBJ1-3; TCRdb proposes TRBD1, but this gene call is untestable without DNA. The CDR3 length is 17 residues. From germline, CDR1 is SGHAT and CDR2 FQNNGV. CDR3 amino acids: CASSYSDRGDPGNTIYF.

V and J are TRBV6-1 and TRBJ2-3. Germline assignment: CDR1 MNHNS and CDR2 SASEGT. This CDR3 comprises 12 residues. The CDR3 is CASSDVGYTQYF.

This chain connects TRBV20-1 to TRBJ2-1; there is no DNA to check the TCRdb D call of TRBD1. The CDR3 runs 17 residues. Germline CDR1 and CDR2: DFQATT and SNEGSKA (reference sequence). The CDR3 sequence is CSARDFPFQTGQDEQFF.

This chain joins TRBV4-1 and TRBJ2-3; without DNA, the TCRdb call of TRBD2 cannot be checked. CDR1 MGHRA and CDR2 YSYEKL come from the germline V gene. The CDR3 has 16 amino acids. This CDR3 reads CASSPLGEGSTDTQYF.

V and J are TRBV30 and TRBJ2-7. Per germline, CDR1 GTSNPN and CDR2 SVGIG (reference sequence). This CDR3 comprises 13 residues. The CDR3 spells CAWSIADSYEQYF.

The CDR3 loop is CASSYSWDLNEQFF. The V call is TRBV6-2 or TRBV6-3, the J call TRBJ2-1. Germline CDR1 and CDR2: MNHEY and SVGEGT. The CDR3 has 14 residues.

The chain joins TRBV28 to TRBJ2-7; TCRdb's assignment of TRBD2 cannot be checked, as there is no DNA. Looked up from germline, CDR1 is MDHEN and CDR2 is SYDVKM. The CDR3 has 19 residues. CDR3 in amino acids: CASSLLETVTASGYYEQYF.

The chain recombines TRBV29-1 with TRBJ2-1; the TCRdb call, TRBD1, lacks DNA for checking. This CDR3 has 14 residues. Per the germline V gene, CDR1 is SQVTM and CDR2 is ANQGSEA. The CDR3 reads CSVYRDRGQSEQFF.

The chain combines TRBV18 with TRBJ2-3; absent DNA, TCRdb's TRBD2 call cannot be checked. Germline V gives CDR1 KGHSH, CDR2 LQKENI. CDR3 length: 17 residues. The CDR3 reads CASSLSTGTSGTDTQYF.

The chain has TRBV6-5 and TRBJ2-5. The germline gives CDR1 MNHEY, CDR2 SVGAGI. There are 15 residues in the CDR3. The CDR3 here is CASSYSPRPQETQYF.

The chain is built from TRBV10-1 and TRBJ1-2. The CDR3 contains 15 residues. Germline assignment: CDR1 WNHNN and CDR2 SYGVQD (reference sequence). This chain's CDR3 is CASSEPELGNYGYTF.

The V gene is TRBV29-1, the J gene TRBJ1-1; as DNA is missing, the TRBD1 call by TCRdb cannot be tested. Per germline, CDR1 SQVTM and CDR2 ANQGSEA. This CDR3 region has 13 residues. The CDR3 here is CSVSYRGMTEAFF.

This chain's CDR3 is CASKETGLGNQPQHF. This chain uses TRBV12-3 or TRBV12-4 with TRBJ1-5; the TCRdb call, TRBD1, lacks DNA for checking. CDR3 length equals 15 residues.

The chain recombines TRBV11-2 with TRBJ2-7; TCRdb names TRBD1, which stays unverified in the absence of DNA. Per germline, CDR1 SGHAT and CDR2 FQNNGV. This CDR3 spans 16 amino acids. CDR3 region: CASSLRTGGAYYEQYF.

The chain combines TRBV29-1 with TRBJ2-1; TCRdb outputs TRBD2, but without DNA this stays unchecked. Germline values: CDR1 SQVTM, CDR2 ANQGSEA. CDR3 length: 14 amino acids. The CDR3 protein is CSVSPTVLYNEQFF.

The genes are TRBV21-1 and TRBJ2-2; TCRdb gives TRBD1 as the D gene, but with no DNA this cannot be confirmed. TRBV21-1 is given as a pseudogene. CDR3 length equals 14 residues. The CDR3 loop is CASSTRENTGELFF.

The chain joins TRBV5-1 to TRBJ1-3; absent DNA, TCRdb's TRBD1 call cannot be checked. CDR3 length: 16 amino acids. From germline, CDR1 is SGHRS and CDR2 YFSETQ. CDR3: CASRAGDKVTGNTIYF. The complete variable domain, with remaining parts taken from reference TRBV5-1 and TRBJ1-3, reads KAGVTQTPRYLIKTRGQQVTLSCSPISGHRSVSWYQQTPGQGLQFLFEYFSETQRNKGNFPGRFSGRQFSNSRSEMNVSTLELGDSALYLCASRAGDKVTGNTIYFGEGSWLTVV.

The V gene is TRBV2, the J gene TRBJ2-7; TCRdb designates TRBD1, a call that cannot be tested without DNA. The CDR3 runs to 15 residues. The germline V gene encodes CDR1 SNHLY and CDR2 FYNNEI. The CDR3 loop reads CASSERQGAIWEQYF.

The chain couples TRBV6-1 to TRBJ2-2. The germline V gene has CDR1 MNHNS and CDR2 SASEGT. The CDR3 runs 12 residues. CDR3 amino acids: CASSDYTGELFF.

The V and J genes are TRBV7-7 and TRBJ2-2; TCRdb gives TRBD1 as the D gene, but with no DNA this cannot be confirmed. Germline CDR1 reads SSHAT; CDR2 reads FNYEAQ (reference sequence). The CDR3 covers 16 residues. CDR3 protein: CASSTQGDGDTGELFF.

The J gene is TRBJ1-5, the V gene TRBV6-2 or TRBV6-3; with no DNA, the TCRdb D assignment of TRBD1 cannot be verified. Germline CDR1 is MNHEY and CDR2 is SVGEGT. The CDR3 is 16 amino acids. The CDR3 reads CASSYPGQGVSGPQHF.

The genes are TRBV4-3 and TRBJ2-5; TCRdb outputs TRBD1, but without DNA this stays unchecked. This CDR3 is 16 amino acids long. The germline V gene encodes CDR1 LGHNA and CDR2 YSLEER. This CDR3 reads CASSQDIGGAGETQYF.